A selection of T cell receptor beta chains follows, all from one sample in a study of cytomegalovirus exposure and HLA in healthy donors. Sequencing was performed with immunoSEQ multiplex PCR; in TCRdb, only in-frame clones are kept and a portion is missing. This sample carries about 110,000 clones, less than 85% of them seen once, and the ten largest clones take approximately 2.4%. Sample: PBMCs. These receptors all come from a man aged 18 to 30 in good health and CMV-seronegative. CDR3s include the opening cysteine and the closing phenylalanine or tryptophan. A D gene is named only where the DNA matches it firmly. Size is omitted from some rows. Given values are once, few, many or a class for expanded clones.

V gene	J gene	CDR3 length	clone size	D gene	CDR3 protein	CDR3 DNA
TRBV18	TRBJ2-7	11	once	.	CASSQTGEQYF	TGTGCCAGCTCCCAAACCGGCGAGCAGTACTTC
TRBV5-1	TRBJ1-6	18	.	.	CASSLASIGGAKFSPLHF	TGCGCCAGCAGCTTGGCCTCAATAGGGGGGGCGAAGTTTTCACCCCTCCACTTT
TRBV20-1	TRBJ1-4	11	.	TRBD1	CSGLGQEKLFF	TGCAGTGGCTTGGGACAGGAAAAACTGTTTTTT
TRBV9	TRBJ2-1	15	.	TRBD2	CASSASSGAHNEQFF	TGTGCCAGCAGCGCCTCTAGCGGGGCTCACAATGAGCAGTTCTTC
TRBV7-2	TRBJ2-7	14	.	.	CASSSPISRYEQYF	TGTGCCAGCAGTTCCCCAATAAGCCGCTACGAGCAGTACTTC
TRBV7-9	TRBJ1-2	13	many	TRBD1	CALEAGGGYGYTF	TGTGCCCTTGAGGCAGGGGGCGGTTATGGCTACACCTTC
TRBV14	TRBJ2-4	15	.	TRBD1	CASSLTTGAGNIQYF	TGTGCCAGCAGCCTCACTACAGGGGCGGGAAACATTCAGTACTTC
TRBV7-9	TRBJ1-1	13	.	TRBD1	CAAEGTGVSEAFF	TGTGCCGCCGAAGGGACAGGGGTTTCTGAAGCTTTCTTT
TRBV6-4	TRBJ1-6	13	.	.	CASRFDSFSPLHF	TGTGCCAGCAGATTTGACAGTTTTTCACCCCTCCACTTT
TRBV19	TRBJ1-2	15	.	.	CASTLTVHGGYGYTF	TGTGCCAGTACCCTTACCGTCCACGGGGGCTATGGCTACACCTTC
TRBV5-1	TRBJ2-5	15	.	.	CASSLGMSRGETQYF	TGCGCCAGCAGCTTGGGGATGTCCAGGGGAGAGACCCAGTACTTC
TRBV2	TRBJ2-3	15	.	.	CASSEAGAPTDTQYF	TGTGCCAGCAGTGAAGCGGGGGCCCCCACAGATACGCAGTATTTT
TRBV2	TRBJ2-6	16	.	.	CASTPGHPSGANVLTF	TGTGCCAGCACCCCGGGACACCCCTCTGGGGCCAACGTCCTGACTTTC
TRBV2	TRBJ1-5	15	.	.	CASSEAGQNNQPQHF	TGTGCCAGCAGTGAAGCGGGGCAGAACAATCAGCCCCAGCATTTT